This TCR beta chain appears in the sequencing data of a study of CD8 T cells in ankylosing spondylitis. Study-level points and caveats: The authors reported significant enrichment of disease-linked clones in matched ankylosing spondylitis synovial fluid.

This clonotype was recorded at least ten times. Its antigen is unidentified. Between the trimmed V and J ends, which lost 4 bases and 3 bases, there was a span of 13 bases. CDR1 SGDLS and CDR2 YYNGEE come from the germline V gene. This CDR3 region has 15 residues. MiXCR was run by TCRdb on the 5' RACE reads, yielding one entry per CDR3 protein. The sample lists over 95,000 distinct CDR3 sequences; roughly 8.3% were seen once. Sequenced sample: blood, either unsorted or a sorted T cell fraction (not recorded which). V gene TRBV9 combines with J gene TRBJ1-4, with D possibly being TRBD1 (5 bases). The sequence derives from a male donor with ankylosing spondylitis or in good health (not recorded which). CDR3 in amino acids: CASSPQGTANEKLFF. In nucleotides, the CDR3 is TGTGCCAGCAGCCCCCAGGGAACGGCTAATGAAAAACTGTTTTTT.